A single sample is the source of the 6 T cell receptor beta chains below, sequenced in a study of breast tumors, draining lymph nodes, adjacent tissues. TCRdb re-called the multiplex PCR reads through MiXCR, storing one row per CDR3 protein. This table has some 53,000 distinct CDR3 sequences, roughly two fifths appearing once. The sequenced sample was breast tumor tissue. These receptors were taken from a female donor with breast cancer. Some clones in this sample may be carry-over from other donors' samples.

This clonotype turned up a few times. The chain links TRBV6-6 to TRBJ2-2; D remains ambiguous. This CDR3 comprises 11 residues. CDR1 is MNHNY, CDR2 SVGAGI, per germline (reference sequence). V dropped 7 bases and J dropped 3 bases, with 3 bases sitting between them. The CDR3 sequence: CASTYTGELFF. As DNA, the CDR3 is TGTGCCAGCACCTACACCGGGGAGCTGTTTTTT.

By its share, this clonotype is medium-sized. The chain recombines TRBV20-1 with TRBJ2-3; D is ambiguous. Trimming left V 3 bases short and J 0 bases short, with 10 bases between. This CDR3 is built from 14 residues. The V gene's germline CDR1 is DFQATT and CDR2 SNEGSKA (reference sequence). The DNA for the CDR3 is TGCAGTGCTAGGTGGCCTTCTAGCACAGATACGCAGTATTTT. Translation gives CSARWPSSTDTQYF.

The chain employs TRBV20-1 and TRBJ1-4; TRBD1 aligns across 7 bases. V lost 3 bases, J lost 8 bases, and 6 bases stayed unmatched. Germline V gene sequence: CDR1 DFQATT, CDR2 SNEGSKA (reference sequence). The CDR3 length is 13 residues. The CDR3 nucleotides are TGCAGTGCTAGGGGACAGCTGTCAGAAAAACTGTTTTTT. As protein: CSARGQLSEKLFF.

This clonotype has a count of ten or more. The gene calls are TRBV5-1 and TRBJ2-1, with a possible D match to TRBD2 (5 bases). Per germline, CDR1 SGHRS and CDR2 YFSETQ. The CDR3 sequence is 11 residues long. The V and J ends lost 5 bases and 8 bases respectively, with 8 bases between them. Here the CDR3 reads CASRRTYEQFF. CDR3 nucleotide sequence: TGCGCCAGCAGGAGGACTTATGAGCAGTTCTTC.

V is TRBV5-1 and J is TRBJ2-2, with a tentative D call TRBD1 (6 bases). Trimming cost V 6 bases and J 4 bases, with 13 bases left between them. This CDR3 contains 14 residues. Per germline, CDR1 SGHRS and CDR2 YFSETQ. The CDR3 loop reads CASMDSLGTGELFF. CDR3 in DNA: TGCGCCAGCATGGACAGCTTGGGCACCGGGGAGCTGTTTTTT.

The chain is built from TRBV7-3 and TRBJ2-7, with D tentatively TRBD2 (8 bases). The CDR3 sequence is 16 residues long. The V end lost 10 bases, the J end lost 2 bases, and 24 bases lay between the germline ends. The germline CDR1 and CDR2 sequences are SGHTA and FQGTGA. The CDR3: CATGGGRGRKPYEQYF. The CDR3 DNA sequence: TGTGCCACCGGGGGGGGTAGGGGGCGGAAGCCCTACGAGCAGTACTTC. The variable domain in full, completed from reference TRBV7-3 and TRBJ2-7, reads GAGVSQTPSNKVTEKGKYVELRCDPISGHTALYWYRQSLGQGPEFLIYFQGTGAADDSGLPNDRFFAVRPEGSVSTLKIQRTERGDSAVYLCATGGGRGRKPYEQYFGPGTRLTVT.